This T cell receptor (beta chain) came from a study of T cells expressing NK-cell markers. From the 5' RACE reads, TCRdb lists one entry per CDR3 protein and no DNA. This repertoire includes roughly 670 distinct CDR3 sequences. According to its frequency, this clonotype is large. The CDR3 has 14 residues. Germline CDR1 is SEHNR and CDR2 is FQNEAQ (reference sequence). The chain has TRBV7-9 and TRBJ2-4. This TCR derives from a woman aged 18 to 69 in good health. Sequenced input: blood T cells: a sorted CD56 or NKG2C T cell subset, CD4+ or CD8+ T cells, or bulk PBMC T cells (not recorded which). The CDR3 loop is CASSLGSDENIQYF.